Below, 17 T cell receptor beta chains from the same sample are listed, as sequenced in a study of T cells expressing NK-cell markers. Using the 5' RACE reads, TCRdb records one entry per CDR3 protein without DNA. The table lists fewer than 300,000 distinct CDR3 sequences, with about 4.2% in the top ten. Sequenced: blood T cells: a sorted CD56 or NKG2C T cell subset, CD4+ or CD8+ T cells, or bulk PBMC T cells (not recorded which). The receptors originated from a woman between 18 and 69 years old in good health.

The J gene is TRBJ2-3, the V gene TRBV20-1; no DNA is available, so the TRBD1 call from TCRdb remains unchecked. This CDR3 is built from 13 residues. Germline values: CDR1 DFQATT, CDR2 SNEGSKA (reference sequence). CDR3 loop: CSLRGDPTDTQYF.

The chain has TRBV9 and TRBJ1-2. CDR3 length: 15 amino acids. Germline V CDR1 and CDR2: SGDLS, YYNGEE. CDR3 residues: CASSPQNSINYGYTF.

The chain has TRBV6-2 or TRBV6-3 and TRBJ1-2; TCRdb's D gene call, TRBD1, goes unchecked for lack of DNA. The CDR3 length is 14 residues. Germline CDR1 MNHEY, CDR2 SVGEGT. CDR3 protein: CASPRVRSKRGYTF.

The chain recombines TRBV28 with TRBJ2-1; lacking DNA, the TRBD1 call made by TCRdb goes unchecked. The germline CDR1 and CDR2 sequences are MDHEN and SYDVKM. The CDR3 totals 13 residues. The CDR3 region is CASSPGYNNEQFF.

This CDR3 reads CASSLGTSGDTQYF. The chain recombines TRBV11-2 with TRBJ2-3. The CDR3 consists of 14 residues. Germline V gene data show CDR1 as SGHAT and CDR2 as FQNNGV.

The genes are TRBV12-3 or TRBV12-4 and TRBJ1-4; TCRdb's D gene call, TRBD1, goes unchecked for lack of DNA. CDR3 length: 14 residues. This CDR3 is CASGPRDRAQKLFF.

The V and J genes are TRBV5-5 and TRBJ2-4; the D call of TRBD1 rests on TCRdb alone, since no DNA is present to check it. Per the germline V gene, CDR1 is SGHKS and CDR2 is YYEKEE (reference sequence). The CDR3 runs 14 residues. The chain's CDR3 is CASSLKAGENIQYF.

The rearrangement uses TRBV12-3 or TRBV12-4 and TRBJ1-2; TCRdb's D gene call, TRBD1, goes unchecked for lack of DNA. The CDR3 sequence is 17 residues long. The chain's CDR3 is CASSLASWQGSLYGYTF.

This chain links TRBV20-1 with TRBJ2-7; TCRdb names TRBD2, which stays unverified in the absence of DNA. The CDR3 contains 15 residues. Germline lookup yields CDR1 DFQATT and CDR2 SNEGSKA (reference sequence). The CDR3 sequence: CSARDQAQSSYEQYF.

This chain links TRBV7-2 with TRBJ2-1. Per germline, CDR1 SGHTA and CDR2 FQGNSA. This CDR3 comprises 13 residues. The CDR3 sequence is CASSLGNHNEQFF. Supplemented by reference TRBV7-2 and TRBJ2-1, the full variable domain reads GAGVSQSPSNKVTEKGKDVELRCDPISGHTALYWYRQSLGQGLEFLIYFQGNSAPDKSGLPSDRFSAERTGGSVSTLTIQRTQQEDSAVYLCASSLGNHNEQFFGPGTRLTVL.

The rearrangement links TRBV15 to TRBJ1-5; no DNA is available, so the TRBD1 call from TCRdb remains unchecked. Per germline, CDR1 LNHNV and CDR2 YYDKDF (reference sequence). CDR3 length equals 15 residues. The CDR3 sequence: CATSRGRDSSQPQHF.

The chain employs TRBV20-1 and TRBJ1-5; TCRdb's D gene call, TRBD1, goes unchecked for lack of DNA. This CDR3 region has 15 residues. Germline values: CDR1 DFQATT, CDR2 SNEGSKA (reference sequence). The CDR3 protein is CSARFPRDRGQPQHF.

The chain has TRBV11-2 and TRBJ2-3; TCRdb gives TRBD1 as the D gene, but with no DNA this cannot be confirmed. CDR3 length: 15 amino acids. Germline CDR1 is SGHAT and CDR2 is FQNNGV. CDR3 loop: CASSPLKGFSDTQYF.

CDR3 sequence: CAISAGSGSYNEQFF. This chain uses TRBV10-3 with TRBJ2-1; TCRdb outputs TRBD2, but without DNA this stays unchecked. The germline V gene encodes CDR1 ENHRY and CDR2 SYGVKD. The CDR3 has 15 amino acids.

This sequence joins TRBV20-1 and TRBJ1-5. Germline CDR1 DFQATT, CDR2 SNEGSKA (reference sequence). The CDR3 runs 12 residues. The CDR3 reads CSLQNSNQPQHF.

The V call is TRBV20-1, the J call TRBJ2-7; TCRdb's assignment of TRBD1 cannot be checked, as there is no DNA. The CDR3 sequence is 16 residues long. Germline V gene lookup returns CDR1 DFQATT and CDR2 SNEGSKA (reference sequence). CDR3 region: CSARGGPSSNFHEQYF.

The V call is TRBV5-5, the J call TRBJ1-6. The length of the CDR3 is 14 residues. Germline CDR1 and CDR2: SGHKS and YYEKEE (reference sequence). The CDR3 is CASSLGGIDSPLHF.